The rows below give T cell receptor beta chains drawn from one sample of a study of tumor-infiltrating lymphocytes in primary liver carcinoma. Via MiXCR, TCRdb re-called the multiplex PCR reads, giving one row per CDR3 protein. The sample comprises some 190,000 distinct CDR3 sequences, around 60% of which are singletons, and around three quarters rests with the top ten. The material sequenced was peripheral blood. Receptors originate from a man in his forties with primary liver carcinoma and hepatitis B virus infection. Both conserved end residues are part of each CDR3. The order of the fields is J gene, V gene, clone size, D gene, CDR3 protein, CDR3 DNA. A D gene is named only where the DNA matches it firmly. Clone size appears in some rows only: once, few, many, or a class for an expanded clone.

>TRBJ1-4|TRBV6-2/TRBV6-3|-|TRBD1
CATARWTGGEKLFF
TGTGCCACCGCACGCTGGACAGGGGGAGAAAAACTGTTTTTT
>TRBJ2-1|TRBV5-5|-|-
CASSLVVVGYNEQFF
TGTGCCAGCAGCTTGGTGGTTGTCGGATACAATGAGCAGTTCTTC
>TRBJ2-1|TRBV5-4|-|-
CASSGTGRVDNEQFF
TGTGCCAGCAGCGGTACCGGGAGAGTCGACAATGAGCAGTTCTTC
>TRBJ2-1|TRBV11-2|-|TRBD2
CASSLHKTAGGPNEHFF
TGTGCCAGCAGCTTACATAAAACGGCGGGAGGGCCCAATGAGCACTTCTTC
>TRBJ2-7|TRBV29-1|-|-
CSATRQDSYEQYF
TGCAGCGCAACCCGACAGGACTCCTACGAGCAGTACTTC
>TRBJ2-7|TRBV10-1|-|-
CASSESGTYEQYF
TGCGCCAGCAGTGAGTCGGGGACCTACGAGCAGTACTTC
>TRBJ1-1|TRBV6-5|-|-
CASSYSPRLGGGTEAFF
TGTGCCAGCAGTTACTCACCTCGATTGGGGGGCGGCACTGAAGCTTTCTTT
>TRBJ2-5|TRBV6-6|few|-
CASKRGQETQYF
TGTGCCAGCAAGAGAGGGCAAGAGACCCAGTACTTC
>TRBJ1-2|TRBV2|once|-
CASSVPQGPSNTF
TGTGCCAGCAGTGTCCCGCAGGGGCCAAGTAACACCTTC
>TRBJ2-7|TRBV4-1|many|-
CASSQDRDYEQYF
TGCGCCAGCAGCCAAGATCGAGACTACGAGCAGTACTTC
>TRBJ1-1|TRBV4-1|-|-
CASSQAPTENTEAFF
TGCGCCAGCAGCCAAGCCCCTACAGAGAACACTGAAGCTTTCTTT
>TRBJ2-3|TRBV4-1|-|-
CASSQGRGHSADTQYF
TGCGCCAGCAGCCAAGGGCGCGGACACAGCGCAGATACGCAGTATTTT
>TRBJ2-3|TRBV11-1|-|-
CASSPSPQAADTRYF
TGTGCTAGCAGCCCTTCCCCACAGGCGGCAGATACGCGGTATTTT
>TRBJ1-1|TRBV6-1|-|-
CASSDRGRAEAFF
TGTGCCAGCAGTGACAGGGGTAGGGCTGAAGCTTTCTTT
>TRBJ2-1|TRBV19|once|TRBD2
CASSIASGANNEQFF
TGTGCCAGTAGTATAGCTAGCGGAGCCAACAATGAGCAGTTCTTC
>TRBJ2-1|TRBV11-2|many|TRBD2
CASSLLGLGTSGNYEQFF
TGTGCCAGCAGCTTACTAGGTCTTGGGACTAGCGGGAACTATGAGCAGTTCTTC
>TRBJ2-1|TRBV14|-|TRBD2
CVSSLRLAGSSEQFF
TGTGTCAGCAGTTTAAGACTAGCGGGGAGCAGTGAGCAGTTCTTC
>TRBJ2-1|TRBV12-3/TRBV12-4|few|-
CASSLVTSYNEQFF
TGTGCCAGCAGTTTGGTGACTAGCTACAATGAGCAGTTCTTC
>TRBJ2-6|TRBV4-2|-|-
CASSQVVGNGANVLTF
TGTGCCAGCAGCCAGGTGGTGGGGAACGGGGCCAACGTCCTGACTTTC
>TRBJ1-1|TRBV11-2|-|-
CVSSLDRREAFF
TGTGTCAGCAGCTTAGACAGGAGAGAAGCTTTCTTT
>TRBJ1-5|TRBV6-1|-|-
CASSEGRDRWRPQHF
TGTGCCAGCAGTGAAGGACGGGACCGTTGGCGGCCCCAGCATTTT
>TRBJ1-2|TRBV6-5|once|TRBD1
CASSTDQGQGGGYTF
TGTGCCAGCAGCACTGATCAGGGACAGGGCGGCGGCTACACCTTC
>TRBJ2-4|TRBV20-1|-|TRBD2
CSARGLAKNIQYF
TGCAGTGCAAGGGGACTAGCGAAAAACATTCAGTACTTC
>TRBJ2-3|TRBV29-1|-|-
CSVGSSDLADTQYF
TGCAGCGTGGGATCTAGCGATTTGGCAGATACGCAGTATTTT
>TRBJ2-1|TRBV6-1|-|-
CASTWTNGYNEQFF
TGTGCCAGCACCTGGACTAACGGTTACAATGAGCAGTTCTTC
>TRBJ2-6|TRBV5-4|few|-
CASSPQAGNTGANVLTF
TGTGCCAGCAGCCCGCAAGCAGGGAACACTGGGGCCAACGTCCTGACTTTC
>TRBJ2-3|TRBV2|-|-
CASSDGWADTQYF
TGTGCCAGCAGTGATGGGTGGGCAGATACGCAGTATTTT
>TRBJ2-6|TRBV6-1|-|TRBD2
CASSSRREAGANVLTF
TGTGCCAGCAGTTCCCGGCGGGAGGCTGGGGCCAATGTCCTGACTTTC
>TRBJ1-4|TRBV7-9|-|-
CAISPPIPGEKLFF
TGTGCCATCAGCCCCCCTATCCCAGGTGAAAAACTGTTTTTT
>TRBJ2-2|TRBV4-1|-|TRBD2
CARSTRGGTGELFF
TGCGCCAGAAGCACTCGGGGGGGAACCGGGGAGCTGTTTTTT
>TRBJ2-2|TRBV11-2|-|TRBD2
CASSPQSHFCGGLFF
TGTGCCAGCAGCCCACAGAGTCACTTTTGCGGGGGGCTGTTTTTT
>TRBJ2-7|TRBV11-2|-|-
CTNSLTDGAYEEYF
TGTACCAACAGCTTAACCGATGGAGCCTACGAGGAGTACTTC
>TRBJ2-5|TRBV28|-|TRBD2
CASKRAGNQETQYF
TGTGCCAGCAAAAGAGCGGGGAACCAAGAGACCCAGTACTTC
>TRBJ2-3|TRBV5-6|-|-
CASSSGQHTQYF
TGTGCCAGCAGCTCCGGACAGCATACGCAGTATTTT
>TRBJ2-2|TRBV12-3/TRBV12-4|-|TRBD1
CASSSRTGYTGELFF
TGTGCCAGCAGCAGCCGGACAGGGTACACCGGGGAGCTGTTTTTT
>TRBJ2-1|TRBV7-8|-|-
CARSHQGGAGQFF
TGTGCCAGAAGTCACCAAGGAGGGGCTGGGCAGTTCTTC
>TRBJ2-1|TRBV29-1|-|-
CSVDGEDKTGSRGFF
TGCAGCGTTGATGGCGAGGACAAAACCGGGTCTAGAGGGTTCTTC
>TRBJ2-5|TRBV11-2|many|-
CASSRGEETQYF
TGTGCCAGCAGCAGGGGGGAAGAGACCCAGTACTTC
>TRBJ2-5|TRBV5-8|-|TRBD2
CASSIGTSGGQETQYF
TGTGCCAGCAGCATCGGGACTAGCGGGGGCCAAGAGACCCAGTACTTC
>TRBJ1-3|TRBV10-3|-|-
CAISEAGQNSGNTIYF
TGTGCCATCAGTGAGGCTGGACAGAACTCTGGAAACACCATATATTTT
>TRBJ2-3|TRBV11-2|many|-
CASSQGGTDTQYF
TGTGCCAGCAGCCAGGGAGGCACAGATACGCAGTATTTT
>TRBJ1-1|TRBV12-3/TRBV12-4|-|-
CASSLGGFPREAFF
TGTGCCAGCAGTTTAGGGGGTTTCCCCCGTGAAGCTTTCTTT
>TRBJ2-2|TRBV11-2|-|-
CASARPEELFF
TGTGCCAGCGCCCGACCCGAGGAGCTGTTTTTT
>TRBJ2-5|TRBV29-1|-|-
CSVDRRASGQETQYF
TGCAGCGTGGACAGGAGGGCAAGCGGCCAAGAGACCCAGTACTTC
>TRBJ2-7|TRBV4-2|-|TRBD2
CASSPNRREGYEQYF
TGTGCCAGCAGCCCCAATAGGCGGGAGGGGTACGAGCAGTACTTC
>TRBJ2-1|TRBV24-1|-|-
CATEARNNEQFF
TGTGCCACCGAAGCTCGAAACAATGAGCAGTTCTTC
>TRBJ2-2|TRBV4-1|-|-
CASSQGWPPWLAANTGELFF
TGCGCCAGCAGCCAAGGCTGGCCTCCGTGGTTGGCGGCCAACACCGGGGAGCTGTTTTTT
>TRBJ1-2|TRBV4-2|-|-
CASSQCGRDWDSYTF
TGTGCCAGCAGCCAATGCGGACGGGATTGGGACAGCTACACCTTC
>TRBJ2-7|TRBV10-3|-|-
CAISETGSGLEQYF
TGTGCCATCAGTGAGACCGGATCGGGGCTCGAGCAGTACTTC
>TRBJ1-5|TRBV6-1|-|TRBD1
CVSSGDRINQPQHF
TGTGTCAGCAGTGGGGACAGAATCAATCAGCCCCAGCATTTT
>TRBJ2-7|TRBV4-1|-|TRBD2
CASSPKVPAGGHEQYF
TGCGCCAGCAGCCCGAAGGTCCCAGCGGGGGGACACGAGCAGTACTTC
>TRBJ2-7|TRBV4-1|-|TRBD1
CASSEGTGRTYEQYF
TGCGCCAGCTCTGAGGGGACAGGGAGGACCTACGAGCAGTACTTC
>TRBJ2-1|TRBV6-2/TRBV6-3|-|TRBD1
CASRTPQGGEQFF
TGTGCCAGCAGAACCCCACAGGGGGGTGAGCAGTTCTTC
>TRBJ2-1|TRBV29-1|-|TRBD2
CSVEVQGGRAIEQFF
TGCAGCGTTGAAGTTCAAGGCGGGAGGGCCATTGAGCAGTTCTTC
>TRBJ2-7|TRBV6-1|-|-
CASSEAWTGGGYEQYF
TGTGCTAGCAGTGAAGCGTGGACGGGTGGCGGGTACGAGCAGTACTTC